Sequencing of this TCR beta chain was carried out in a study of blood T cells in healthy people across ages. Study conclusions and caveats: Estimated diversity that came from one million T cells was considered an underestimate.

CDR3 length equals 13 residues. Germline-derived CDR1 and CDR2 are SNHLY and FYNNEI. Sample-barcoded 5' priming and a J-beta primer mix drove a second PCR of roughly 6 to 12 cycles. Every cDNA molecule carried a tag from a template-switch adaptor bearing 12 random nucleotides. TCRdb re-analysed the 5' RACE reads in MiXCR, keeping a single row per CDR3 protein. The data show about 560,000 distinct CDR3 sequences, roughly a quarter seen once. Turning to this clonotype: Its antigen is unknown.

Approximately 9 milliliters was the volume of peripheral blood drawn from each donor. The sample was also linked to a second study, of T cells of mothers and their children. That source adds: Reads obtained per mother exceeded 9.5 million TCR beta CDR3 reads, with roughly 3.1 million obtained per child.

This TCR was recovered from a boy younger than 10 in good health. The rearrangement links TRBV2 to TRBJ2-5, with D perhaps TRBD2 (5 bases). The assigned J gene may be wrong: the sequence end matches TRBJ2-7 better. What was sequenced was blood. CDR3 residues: CASSVEGKHEQYF. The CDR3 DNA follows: TGTGCCAGCAGTGTTGAGGGAAAACACGAGCAGTACTTC.